Shown below are 23 T cell receptor beta chains from a single sample sequenced in a study of cytomegalovirus exposure and HLA in healthy donors. Vbeta (60) and Jbeta (13) primers were used in the PCR. The table came from immunoSEQ multiplex PCR; TCRdb's copy has only in-frame clones and leaves some out. Of about 85,000 clones listed, over 70% are singletons. The specimen sequenced was PBMCs. The receptor source for this set is a middle-aged man in good health and CMV-seropositive.

Worth noting for this clone: The junction shows a germline mismatch at one end, possibly a read error. This chain connects TRBV7-7 to TRBJ2-3, with D tentatively TRBD2 (6 bases). Germline CDR1 and CDR2: SSHAT and FNYEAQ (reference sequence). CDR3 length equals 16 residues. The CDR3 DNA reads as TGTGCTAGCAGCTTGGGGACTCAGAGGGGCACAGATACGCAGTATTTT. Protein sequence: CASSLGTQRGTDTQYF.

The V and J genes are TRBV4-1 and TRBJ2-7; TRBD2 agrees at 10 bases. This CDR3 has 16 residues. Looked up from germline, CDR1 is MGHRA and CDR2 is YSYEKL. V trimming: 0 bases; J trimming: 2 bases; junction bases outside the gene matches: 4. The CDR3 spells CASSQEASGSTYEQYF. In DNA, the CDR3 is TGCGCCAGCAGCCAAGAAGCTAGCGGGAGTACCTACGAGCAGTACTTC.

V usage is TRBV11-2 and J usage is TRBJ2-3; 7 positions agree with TRBD2. Looked up from germline, CDR1 is SGHAT and CDR2 is FQNNGV. The CDR3 length is 16 residues. V lost 5 bases, J lost 4 bases, and 12 bases stayed unmatched. The CDR3 bases are TGTGCCAGCAGCGCCGGACTGGCGGGAGTTGCAGATACGCAGTATTTT. Encoded protein: CASSAGLAGVADTQYF.

The chain joins TRBV11-3 to TRBJ2-7; D might be TRBD2 (5 bases). Trimming took off 1 base at V and 6 bases at J, with 7 bases between the two ends. The CDR3 consists of 12 residues. Germline CDR1 reads SGHNT; CDR2 reads YENEEA. Written as DNA, the CDR3 is TGTGCCAGCAGCTTAGCGGGGTCCGAGCAGTACTTC. Translation: CASSLAGSEQYF. The full variable domain, in which reference TRBV11-3 and TRBJ2-7 provide the parts outside the CDR3, is EAGVVQSPRYKIIEKKQPVAFWCNPISGHNTLYWYLQNLGQGPELLIRYENEEAVDDSQLPKDRFSAERLKGVDSTLKIQPAELGDSAVYLCASSLAGSEQYFGPGTRLTVT.

V gene TRBV6-1 combines with J gene TRBJ1-2, with unresolved D. V was clipped by 1 base and J by 5 bases, with 11 bases between them. The CDR3 is 14 residues long. Per germline, CDR1 MNHNS and CDR2 SASEGT. CDR3 residues: CASSEGVRTYGYTF. Written as DNA, the CDR3 is TGTGCCAGCAGTGAAGGAGTAAGGACTTATGGCTACACCTTC.

The rearrangement links TRBV7-9 to TRBJ1-2, with a possible D match to TRBD1 (5 bases). V lost 1 base to trimming and J lost 3 bases, with 15 bases between them. CDR3 length equals 16 residues. The germline V gene encodes CDR1 SEHNR and CDR2 FQNEAQ (reference sequence). The CDR3 DNA sequence: TGTGCCAGCAGCTTAGTTGGACAAACCCAGTACTATGGCTACACCTTC. Its protein product is CASSLVGQTQYYGYTF.

The chain links TRBV15 to TRBJ2-1; tentatively, D is TRBD2 (5 bases). The ends were cut back, 4 bases at V and 9 bases at J, with 25 bases in the middle. This CDR3 region has 17 residues. Germline assignment: CDR1 LNHNV and CDR2 YYDKDF (reference sequence). Written as DNA, the CDR3 is TGTGCCACCAGCAAGGAACAACGGCTAGCCCTAAACACTGAGCAGTTCTTC. Encoded protein: CATSKEQRLALNTEQFF.

A note on this clone: At one end the junction does not follow the germline gene, possibly because of a read error. The chain is built from TRBV5-4 and TRBJ2-7, with 12 positions matching TRBD1. The CDR3 is 16 residues long. Germline loops: CDR1 SGHNT, CDR2 YYREEE (reference sequence). In DNA form, the CDR3 reads TGCGCCAGCAGCCAAGGGGGACAGGGGGCGCATGACGAGCAGTACTTC. Its translation is CASSQGGQGAHDEQYF.

The J gene is TRBJ2-3, the V gene TRBV12-5; 8 positions match TRBD2. Trimming at V came to 4 bases and at J to 3 bases, leaving 3 bases not matched to a gene. The CDR3 covers 14 residues. Germline V gives CDR1 LGHNT, CDR2 FRNRAP. The CDR3 sequence is CASGSIAGTDTQYF. For the CDR3, the DNA is TGTGCTAGTGGTTCAATAGCGGGAACAGATACGCAGTATTTT.

The chain couples TRBV29-1 to TRBJ1-1, with 10 positions matching TRBD1. This CDR3 has 13 amino acids. J lost 5 bases, V lost 7 bases, and 7 bases had no gene match. CDR1 SQVTM and CDR2 ANQGSEA come from the germline V gene. In nucleotides, the CDR3 is TGCAGCGCTCAAGGGACAGGGGAAACTGAAGCTTTCTTT. It encodes CSAQGTGETEAFF.

The chain uses TRBV25-1 and TRBJ1-1; maybe TRBD1 (5 bases). The ends were cut back, 1 base at V and 3 bases at J, with 18 bases in the middle. The CDR3 totals 17 residues. CDR1 is MGHDK and CDR2 is SYGVNS in the germline V gene. CDR3 nucleotides: TGTGCCAGCAGTGAATCAGTGGGGCGAGGCAGCCACACTGAAGCTTTCTTT. It encodes CASSESVGRGSHTEAFF.

The V call is TRBV2, the J call TRBJ2-1, with 9 bases matching TRBD2. The CDR3 has 15 residues. V shed 5 bases and J 7 bases; nucleotides not matched to a gene: 9. The germline V gene encodes CDR1 SNHLY and CDR2 FYNNEI. CDR3: CASSSPGLALNEQFF. CDR3 DNA sequence: TGTGCCAGCAGTTCCCCGGGACTAGCACTAAATGAGCAGTTCTTC.

This chain connects TRBV2 to TRBJ1-1, with 7 positions matching TRBD1. CDR3 length: 13 residues. J was trimmed by 5 bases and V by 5 bases; bases with no gene match: 5. In germline, CDR1 is SNHLY, CDR2 FYNNEI. CDR3 DNA sequence: TGTGCCAGCAGTAGACAGGGCGAAACTGAAGCTTTCTTT. This codes for CASSRQGETEAFF.

The chain has TRBV6-6 and TRBJ2-3; 7 bases map to TRBD2. The CDR3 sequence is 14 residues long. The V and J ends lost 6 bases and 2 bases, in that order; junction bases with no gene match: 5. Germline V gene sequence: CDR1 MNHNY, CDR2 SVGAGI (reference sequence). CDR3 amino acids: CASSQGLSTDTQYF. The CDR3, as DNA: TGTGCCAGCAGCCAGGGACTATCCACAGATACGCAGTATTTT.

The chain links TRBV6-4 to TRBJ1-4, with a possible D match to TRBD1 (5 bases). Germline CDR1 is MRHNA and CDR2 is SNTAGT. The V gene lost 6 bases and the J gene lost 1 base, with 6 bases spanning the gap. This CDR3 is built from 13 residues. CDR3 sequence: CASSRETNEKLFF. In nucleotides, the CDR3 is TGTGCCAGCAGCAGGGAAACTAATGAAAAACTGTTTTTT.

The chain recombines TRBV7-3 with TRBJ1-2; 7 nucleotides match TRBD1. V was pared by 0 bases and J by 10 bases, with 5 bases of the junction left unmatched. The CDR3 extends over 13 amino acids. The V gene's germline CDR1 is SGHTA and CDR2 FQGTGA. The CDR3 DNA reads as TGTGCCAGCAGCTTAACGGGACAGACGGACTACACCTTC. Translating it yields CASSLTGQTDYTF.

This sequence joins TRBV7-2 and TRBJ2-3; 14 bases map to TRBD2. This CDR3 contains 19 residues. Germline-derived CDR1 and CDR2 are SGHTA and FQGNSA. V gave up 5 bases and J gave up 2 bases; unmatched junction bases: 12. The CDR3 loop reads CASSPIGTSGSRATDTQYF. The CDR3 region has the DNA TGTGCCAGCAGCCCAATAGGGACTAGCGGGAGTAGGGCCACAGATACGCAGTATTTT.

The CDR3 here is CASMGQGPYNEQFF. The CDR3, as DNA: TGTGCCAGTATGGGACAGGGGCCCTACAATGAGCAGTTCTTC. V usage is TRBV19 and J usage is TRBJ2-1; 10 nucleotides line up with TRBD1. Germline V gives CDR1 LNHDA, CDR2 SQIVND (reference sequence). V gave up 7 bases and J gave up 2 bases; unmatched junction bases: 2. CDR3 length: 14 residues.

The chain combines TRBV11-2 with TRBJ1-1; D not resolved. Germline lookup yields CDR1 SGHAT and CDR2 FQNNGV. The CDR3 runs 12 residues. Trimming took off 4 bases at V and 7 bases at J, with 10 bases between the two ends. CDR3 coding DNA: TGTGCCAGCAGCTATGGAGCGCTTGAAGCTTTCTTT. This encodes CASSYGALEAFF.

V and J are TRBV29-1 and TRBJ2-3; D is perhaps TRBD2 (7 bases). The CDR3 runs to 14 residues. The germline CDR1 and CDR2 sequences are SQVTM and ANQGSEA. V lost 7 bases and J 3 bases, leaving 17 bases between the germline ends. The chain's CDR3 is CSARVGGPTDTQYF. In nucleotides, the CDR3 is TGCAGCGCCCGGGTCGGGGGGCCAACAGATACGCAGTATTTT.

The V call is TRBV30, the J call TRBJ2-3, with TRBD1 as a possible D gene (6 bases). V shed 4 bases and J shed 4 bases, with 21 bases lying between them. This CDR3 contains 16 residues. Germline-derived CDR1 and CDR2 are GTSNPN and SVGIG (reference sequence). The DNA of the CDR3 is TGTGCCTGGAATAATGGGGGCTTCGAGGTAGCAGATACGCAGTATTTT. It specifies CAWNNGGFEVADTQYF.

This clone appeared a few times. This chain links TRBV11-2 with TRBJ1-4; D might be TRBD1 (6 bases). CDR3 length: 17 amino acids. The germline CDR1 and CDR2 sequences are SGHAT and FQNNGV. The V gene lost 8 bases and the J gene lost 5 bases, with 24 bases spanning the gap. CDR3 bases: TGTGCCAGCGCGCCTTCCGGCAGGGGAAGGCTAAATGAAAAACTGTTTTTT. Its protein is CASAPSGRGRLNEKLFF. The full variable domain, rest sourced from reference TRBV11-2 and TRBJ1-4, is EAGVAQSPRYKIIEKRQSVAFWCNPISGHATLYWYQQILGQGPKLLIQFQNNGVVDDSQLPKDRFSAERLKGVDSTLKIQPAKLEDSAVYLCASAPSGRGRLNEKLFFGSGTQLSVL.

This rearrangement joins TRBV5-1 to TRBJ2-3; possibly TRBD1 for D (5 bases). CDR3 length: 14 residues. Germline V gives CDR1 SGHRS, CDR2 YFSETQ. V was pared by 5 bases and J by 5 bases, with 15 bases between. The DNA for the CDR3 is TGCGCCAGCAGACCCGACAGAATTGGAGATACGCAGTATTTT. Protein sequence: CASRPDRIGDTQYF.